These 5 T cell receptor beta chains came from one sample sequenced in a study of regulatory T cells in long-lasting Graves disease. Time point given: persistent/refractory GD, antithyroid drugs over 5 years with positive TRAb. The TCR library used RNA extracted from PBMCs. The authors built TCR beta libraries using iRepertoire HTBI primers and Arm-PCR of CDR3 regions. In TCRdb, the multiplex PCR reads were re-called with MiXCR into one record per CDR3 protein. Among a few hundred thousand distinct CDR3 sequences, around a fifth were seen once, and the ten largest hold just over 55%. The sequences come from peripheral blood mononuclear cells (PBMCs), collected when the disease was refractory, from a patient treated with antithyroid drugs. The source of these receptors is a female donor with Graves disease.

This clonotype occurred many times. V is TRBV28 and J is TRBJ1-2; perhaps TRBD1 as D (6 bases). The germline V and J ends were trimmed by 2 bases and 0 bases, with 10 bases remaining between them. This CDR3 comprises 15 residues. CDR1 is MDHEN, CDR2 SYDVKM, per germline. DNA for the CDR3: TGTGCCAGCAGTTTACAGGGGCACCCTAACTATGGCTACACCTTC. The encoded protein is CASSLQGHPNYGYTF.

Ten or more counts support this clonotype. The J gene is TRBJ2-2, the V gene TRBV7-9; the match to TRBD2 covers 15 bases. Germline V gives CDR1 SEHNR, CDR2 FQNEAQ (reference sequence). V shed 5 bases and J 0 bases; nucleotides not matched to a gene: 4. CDR3 length: 18 residues. CDR3 DNA: TGTGCCAGCAGCATGGGACTAGCGGGAGGCACGAACACCGGGGAGCTGTTTTTT. Protein: CASSMGLAGGTNTGELFF. Using reference TRBV7-9 and TRBJ2-2 for the parts outside the CDR3, the full variable domain is DTGVSQNPRHKITKRGQNVTFRCDPISEHNRLYWYRQTLGQGPEFLTYFQNEAQLEKSRLLSDRFSAERPKGSFSTLEIQRTEQGDSAMYLCASSMGLAGGTNTGELFFGEGSRLTVL.

At least ten counts were recorded for this clonotype. The genes are TRBV20-1 and TRBJ2-5, with D unclear. Trimming removed 8 bases at V and 1 base at J, with 8 bases between. This CDR3 spans 11 amino acids. CDR1 DFQATT and CDR2 SNEGSKA come from the germline V gene (reference sequence). The CDR3 sequence is CSSLPQETQYF. The CDR3 DNA reads as TGCAGTTCGTTACCCCAAGAGACCCAGTACTTC.

This clonotype was picked up many times. The J gene is TRBJ2-7, the V gene TRBV27; weak D call: TRBD1 (6 bases). CDR3 length equals 15 residues. Germline V gene data show CDR1 as MNHEY and CDR2 as SMNVEV (reference sequence). Trimming stripped 2 bases from V and 2 bases from J, with 13 bases between. The CDR3 here is CASSLETGTTYEQYF. The CDR3 DNA is TGTGCCAGCAGTTTAGAGACCGGGACAACCTACGAGCAGTACTTC.

The V call is TRBV12-3 or TRBV12-4, the J call TRBJ2-5; D is unclear. Trimming removed 2 bases from V and 4 bases from J, with 8 bases in between. The CDR3 is made up of 13 amino acids. CDR3: CASSLYHLETQYF. The CDR3 bases are TGTGCCAGCAGTTTATACCACCTAGAGACCCAGTACTTC.